This T cell receptor beta chain was identified in a study of early T cells in non-severe SARS-CoV-2 infection. This clonotype was seen a handful of times. Tagging with unique molecular identifiers was applied to individual cDNA molecules. In TCRdb, the 5' RACE reads were re-called with MiXCR into one record per CDR3 protein. This sample carries approximately 65,000 distinct CDR3 sequences, around 13% of them seen once, and the ten largest clones take around 4.2%. The CDR3 totals 18 residues. V lost 1 base to trimming and J lost 0 bases; unmatched junction nucleotides: 11. Per germline, CDR1 DFQATT and CDR2 SNEGSKA (reference sequence).

The sample taken for sequencing was whole blood. This TCR derives from an adult who was a healthcare worker with PCR-confirmed SARS-CoV-2 infection or an uninfected control (not recorded which). The V call is TRBV20-1, the J call TRBJ2-4, with 8 positions matching TRBD2. The CDR3 spells CSARAPGTSALAKNIQYF. In DNA form, the CDR3 reads TGCAGTGCTAGAGCCCCCGGGACTAGTGCCCTAGCCAAAAACATTCAGTACTTC.